These 27 T cell receptor beta chains were all obtained from the same sample, sequenced in a study of CD8+ T cells in alopecia areata. RNA, once extracted, was reverse transcribed into cDNA for use as the sequencing template. This table comes from immunoSEQ multiplex PCR, and its TCRdb copy is limited to in-frame clones, with some not included. The repertoire holds about 130,000 clones, roughly three fifths seen once, with roughly 4.3% in the top ten. The sample consisted of CD4+ T cells sorted from blood, taken at week 0. The receptors were gathered from a human donor with alopecia areata.

This chain joins TRBV21-1 and TRBJ2-6; TRBD2, the table's D call, lacks a check against the DNA. TRBV21-1 has pseudogene status. This CDR3 region has 14 residues. The CDR3 sequence: CASSRAGGANVLTF. As DNA, the CDR3 is TGTGCCAGCAGCCGGGCGGGAGGGGCCAACGTCCTGACTTTC.

This clone occurred once. The chain links TRBV5-1 to TRBJ1-1; the D is unclear. This CDR3 contains 11 residues. The germline CDR1 and CDR2 sequences are SGHRS and YFSETQ. Between the trimmed V and J ends, which lost 0 bases and 7 bases, there was a span of 4 bases. The CDR3: CASSLEGEAFF. The CDR3, as DNA: TGCGCCAGCAGCTTGGAGGGTGAAGCTTTCTTT.

This clone was found a few times. This chain uses TRBV4-1 with TRBJ2-2; the match to TRBD1 covers 7 bases. Per germline, CDR1 MGHRA and CDR2 YSYEKL. This CDR3 has 16 amino acids. J was trimmed by 5 bases and V by 4 bases; bases with no gene match: 10. The CDR3: CASSPYYAGGTGELFF. CDR3 bases: TGCGCCAGCAGCCCGTATTATGCAGGGGGTACCGGGGAGCTGTTTTTT.

The chain couples TRBV19 to TRBJ2-5; no clear D. This CDR3 has 13 amino acids. Between the trimmed V and J ends, which lost 3 bases and 1 base, there was a span of 6 bases. Germline values: CDR1 LNHDA, CDR2 SQIVND (reference sequence). CDR3 in amino acids: CASSINFQETQYF. The CDR3 coding sequence is TGTGCCAGTAGTATCAATTTCCAAGAGACCCAGTACTTC.

The rearrangement joins TRBV7-3 to TRBJ2-1; TRBD1 is a possible D gene (6 bases). The germline V gene encodes CDR1 SGHTA and CDR2 FQGTGA. V lost 2 bases and J 3 bases, leaving 11 bases between the germline ends. The CDR3 contains 15 residues. The CDR3 protein is CASSLLKGDYNEQFF. The CDR3 DNA reads as TGTGCCAGCAGCTTACTAAAGGGGGACTACAATGAGCAGTTCTTC.

The chain links TRBV9 to TRBJ2-5; a weak D match, TRBD1 (6 bases). The CDR3 runs 16 residues. Germline loops: CDR1 SGDLS, CDR2 YYNGEE. Trimming stripped 2 bases from V and 3 bases from J, with 17 bases between. As DNA, the CDR3 is TGTGCCAGCAGCGTTAGGGCTTCGACAGGAAAAGAGACCCAGTACTTC. Protein product: CASSVRASTGKETQYF.

The table lists this clone with a few counts. The chain has TRBV7-2 and TRBJ2-7, with D tentatively TRBD1 or TRBD2 (5 bases each). The germline CDR1 and CDR2 sequences are SGHTA and FQGNSA. V was cut by 2 bases and J by 1 base, with 12 bases left in between. The CDR3 is 15 amino acids. The CDR3 coding sequence is TGTGCCAGCAGCTTAACGGGAAAGGGGTCCTACGAGCAGTACTTC. Translated, it gives CASSLTGKGSYEQYF.

The V gene is TRBV5-1, the J gene TRBJ2-1; TRBD2 aligns across 10 bases. Germline V gene sequence: CDR1 SGHRS, CDR2 YFSETQ. This CDR3 has 17 amino acids. Trimming took 4 bases from V and 6 from J; bases not matched to a gene: 13. The CDR3 here is CASSLRQGSGGPNEQFF. CDR3 DNA: TGCGCCAGCAGCCTACGCCAAGGTAGCGGGGGGCCCAATGAGCAGTTCTTC.

The genes are TRBV6-5 and TRBJ1-4; maybe TRBD1 (6 bases). Germline CDR1 reads MNHEY; CDR2 reads SVGAGI. Trimming removed 5 bases from V and 10 bases from J, with 17 bases in between. This CDR3 is built from 14 residues. The CDR3 region has the DNA TGTGCCAGCAGTGCCGACAGGCGCGGCAGAAAACTGTTTTTT. It yields the protein CASSADRRGRKLFF.

The CDR3: CASGRQTTEAFF. CDR3 coding DNA: TGTGCCAGCGGGAGACAAACCACTGAAGCTTTCTTT. This chain links TRBV6-1 with TRBJ1-1; D gene ambiguous. The V end was cut by 8 bases, the J end by 4 bases, with 11 bases between. Germline CDR1 reads MNHNS; CDR2 reads SASEGT. The CDR3 has 12 residues.

This clone was observed a few times. The rearrangement uses TRBV29-1 and TRBJ2-1; D remains unclear. The CDR3 extends over 13 amino acids. Trimming shortened V by 6 bases and J by 0 bases, and 9 bases separated the two germline ends. Germline CDR1 is SQVTM and CDR2 is ANQGSEA. The CDR3 here is CSVAMSSYNEQFF. CDR3 bases: TGCAGCGTGGCGATGAGCTCCTACAATGAGCAGTTCTTC.

This clone was seen a single time. The chain is built from TRBV25-1 and TRBJ2-3; D not certain. The CDR3 spans 12 residues. Germline V CDR1 and CDR2: MGHDK, SYGVNS. Trimming took off 6 bases at V and 2 bases at J, with 6 bases between the two ends. Here the CDR3 reads CASSLYTDTQYF. The DNA of the CDR3 is TGTGCCAGCAGCCTCTACACAGATACGCAGTATTTT. Supplemented by reference TRBV25-1 and TRBJ2-3, the full variable domain reads EADIYQTPRYLVIGTGKKITLECSQTMGHDKMYWYQQDPGMELHLIHYSYGVNSTEKGDLSSESTVSRIRTEHFPLTLESARPSHTSQYLCASSLYTDTQYFGPGTRLTVL.

This clone was counted only a few times. CDR3 amino acids: CASSLGSNEQFF. The CDR3 DNA is TGCGCCAGCAGCTTGGGGAGCAATGAGCAGTTCTTC. V is TRBV5-1 and J is TRBJ2-1; D gene unclear. Trimming removed 0 bases at V and 6 bases at J, with 4 bases between. This CDR3 spans 12 amino acids. CDR1 is SGHRS, CDR2 YFSETQ, per germline.

This clone was seen once. The CDR3 bases are TGTGCCAGCTCGCGCACAGATACGCAGTATTTT. Encoded protein: CASSRTDTQYF. V gene TRBV18 combines with J gene TRBJ2-3; D is unclear. Germline lookup yields CDR1 KGHSH and CDR2 LQKENI. V shed 6 bases and J shed 1 base, with 2 bases lying between them. CDR3 length: 11 residues.

This clone was seen once. The chain employs TRBV2 and TRBJ1-5; D gene unclear. Per the germline V gene, CDR1 is SNHLY and CDR2 is FYNNEI. The CDR3 totals 13 residues. The ends were cut back, 7 bases at V and 9 bases at J, with 16 bases in the middle. CDR3 DNA: TGTGCCAGCACCACCGCGGGAAAAGGGCCCCAGCATTTT. The encoded protein is CASTTAGKGPQHF.

This chain connects TRBV5-1 to TRBJ2-1; D call uncertain. V was cut by 0 bases and J by 1 base, with 11 bases left in between. CDR1 and CDR2 from the germline V gene are SGHRS and YFSETQ. The CDR3 contains 16 residues. The CDR3 reads CASSLDPSISYNEQFF. The CDR3 bases are TGCGCCAGCAGCTTGGATCCGAGCATTTCCTACAATGAGCAGTTCTTC.

In this sample, this clone turned up a few times. V is TRBV28 and J is TRBJ2-7; D remains ambiguous. The germline gives CDR1 MDHEN, CDR2 SYDVKM. V lost 9 bases, J lost 5 bases, and 23 bases lay in between. The CDR3 runs to 15 residues. The CDR3 DNA sequence: TGTGCCAGTGCTATTACCCGACAAGCCAGAGACGAGCAGTACTTC. It specifies CASAITRQARDEQYF.

The CDR3 loop reads CASSLDGGGTGAYEQYF. CDR3 nucleotides: TGCGCCAGCAGCTTGGACGGTGGCGGGACAGGGGCCTACGAGCAGTACTTC. The chain employs TRBV5-1 and TRBJ2-7; 10 bases match TRBD1. The CDR3 runs to 17 residues. Germline CDR1 SGHRS, CDR2 YFSETQ. The ends lost 0 bases at V and 2 bases at J; junction bases unmatched: 8.

V and J are TRBV11-2 and TRBJ2-5, with TRBD2 identical over 13 bases. This CDR3 spans 17 amino acids. The V gene's germline CDR1 is SGHAT and CDR2 FQNNGV. V gave up 1 base and J gave up 3 bases; unmatched junction bases: 5. CDR3 nucleotide sequence: TGTGCCAGCAGCTTAGTGAGGACTAGCGGGAGCGAAGAGACCCAGTACTTC. Protein: CASSLVRTSGSEETQYF. Based on the CDR3 plus reference TRBV11-2 and TRBJ2-5, the full variable domain is EAGVAQSPRYKIIEKRQSVAFWCNPISGHATLYWYQQILGQGPKLLIQFQNNGVVDDSQLPKDRFSAERLKGVDSTLKIQPAKLEDSAVYLCASSLVRTSGSEETQYFGPGTRLLVL.

The genes are TRBV5-1 and TRBJ2-7; D not certain. There are 16 residues in the CDR3. Trimming removed 0 bases from V and 5 bases from J, with 18 bases in between. CDR1 and CDR2 (germline): SGHRS, YFSETQ. The CDR3 reads CASSLDHYSKTNEQYF. The CDR3 DNA reads as TGCGCCAGCAGCTTGGACCACTACTCAAAGACCAACGAGCAGTACTTC.

This clone was seen just once. The chain recombines TRBV9 with TRBJ2-7, with 9 bases matching TRBD1. The germline V gene has CDR1 SGDLS and CDR2 YYNGEE. The CDR3 is made up of 15 amino acids. The V gene end was trimmed by 4 bases and the J gene end by 2 bases; junction bases not matched to a gene: 7. CDR3 residues: CASSPRDRVTYEQYF. The CDR3 DNA sequence: TGTGCCAGCAGCCCCAGGGACAGGGTTACCTACGAGCAGTACTTC.

This chain connects TRBV30 to TRBJ1-1; perhaps TRBD1 as D (5 bases). V was pared by 2 bases and J by 10 bases, with 11 bases between. The CDR3 runs to 11 residues. CDR1 is GTSNPN and CDR2 is SVGIG in the germline V gene (reference sequence). The CDR3 loop reads CAWSYRSGAFF. The CDR3 DNA is TGTGCCTGGAGTTACAGGAGCGGAGCTTTCTTT.

The chain links TRBV5-4 to TRBJ2-2, with no clear D. The germline V gene encodes CDR1 SGHNT and CDR2 YYREEE (reference sequence). Deletions cut 0 bases from V and 3 bases from J, with 9 bases between. CDR3 length equals 15 residues. This CDR3 reads CASSLDQRDTGELFF. The CDR3 DNA is TGTGCCAGCAGCTTGGACCAGCGTGACACCGGGGAGCTGTTTTTT.

The chain couples TRBV30 to TRBJ2-2; 7 nucleotides line up with TRBD2. This CDR3 has 14 residues. Germline V lookup: CDR1 GTSNPN, CDR2 SVGIG (reference sequence). V trimming: 1 base; J trimming: 5 bases; junction bases outside the gene matches: 4. The DNA of the CDR3 is TGTGCCTGGAGTGAGGGAGGGCGGACCGGGGAGCTGTTTTTT. Amino acid sequence: CAWSEGGRTGELFF.

The V and J genes are TRBV25-1 and TRBJ2-1; D might be TRBD2 (5 bases). This CDR3 comprises 12 residues. Looked up from germline, CDR1 is MGHDK and CDR2 is SYGVNS. The V end was cut by 3 bases, the J end by 9 bases, with 9 bases between. This CDR3 is CASSDTTSEQFF. The CDR3 nucleotides are TGTGCCAGCAGTGACACTACTAGTGAGCAGTTCTTC.

The chain uses TRBV30 and TRBJ1-2; TRBD1 might be the D (5 bases). The V end lost 4 bases, the J end lost 2 bases, and 14 bases lay between the germline ends. CDR3 length: 14 amino acids. CDR1 is GTSNPN, CDR2 SVGIG, per germline (reference sequence). The CDR3 reads CAWTTNWGNYGYTF. As DNA, the CDR3 is TGTGCCTGGACCACTAATTGGGGGAACTATGGCTACACCTTC.

The J gene is TRBJ1-1, the V gene TRBV5-4, with D unresolved. V dropped 4 bases and J dropped 5 bases, with 12 bases sitting between them. Per germline, CDR1 SGHNT and CDR2 YYREEE (reference sequence). The CDR3 sequence is 13 residues long. CDR3 protein: CASSVHMGTEAFF. The CDR3 DNA is TGTGCCAGCAGCGTCCATATGGGGACTGAAGCTTTCTTT.